This T cell receptor (beta chain) derives from a study of shared clonotypes between healthy human individuals. Turning to this clone: Antigen unknown.

Data came from immunoSEQ multiplex PCR; TCRdb stores just in-frame clones and leaves some out. In the table there are approximately 500,000 clones, 90% to 97% of which are singletons. Study-level findings and limits: Generally, naive subsets came out with larger estimated richness than memory subsets. The generation probabilities recorded for non-shared clonotypes fell below those of clonotypes shared by all four donors.

There were no recent acute infections or vaccinations among the donors, who were healthy HIV-negative adults. It was into CD45RA+ naive and CD45RA-negative memory subsets that the CD4+ cells were split. Sequencing was carried out using naive CD4+ T cells sorted from blood. Described subset: CD45RA+ positively selected. The clonotype originates from a woman aged 30 to 39 in good health.

CDR3 in amino acids: CAISESPGQGRNTYEQYF. CDR3 nucleotides: TGTGCCATCAGTGAGTCGCCGGGGCAGGGAAGGAATACCTACGAGCAGTACTTC. The chain couples TRBV10-3 to TRBJ2-7; D is possibly TRBD1 or TRBD2 (5 bases each). This CDR3 has 18 amino acids. V was shortened by 0 bases and J by 2 bases, with 20 bases between the two germline ends. CDR1 ENHRY and CDR2 SYGVKD come from the germline V gene.